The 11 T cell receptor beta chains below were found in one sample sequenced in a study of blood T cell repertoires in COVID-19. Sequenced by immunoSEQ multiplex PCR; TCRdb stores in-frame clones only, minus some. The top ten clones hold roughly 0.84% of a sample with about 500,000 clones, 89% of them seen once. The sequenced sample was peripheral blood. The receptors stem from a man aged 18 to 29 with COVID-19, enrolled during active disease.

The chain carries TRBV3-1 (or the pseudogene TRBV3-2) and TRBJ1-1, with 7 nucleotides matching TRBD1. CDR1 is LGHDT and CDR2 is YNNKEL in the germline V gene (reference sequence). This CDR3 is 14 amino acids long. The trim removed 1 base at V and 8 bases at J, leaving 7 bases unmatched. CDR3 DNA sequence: TGTGCCAGCAGCCAAGTTCAGGGGGGAGACGAAGCTTTCTTT. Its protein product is CASSQVQGGDEAFF.

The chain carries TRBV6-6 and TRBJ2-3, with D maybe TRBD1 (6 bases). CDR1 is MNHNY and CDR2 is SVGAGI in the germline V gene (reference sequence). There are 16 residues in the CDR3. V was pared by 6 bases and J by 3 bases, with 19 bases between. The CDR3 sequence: CASSPVGGLGTDTQYF. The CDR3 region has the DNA TGTGCCAGCAGCCCAGTAGGGGGTTTGGGAACAGATACGCAGTATTTT.

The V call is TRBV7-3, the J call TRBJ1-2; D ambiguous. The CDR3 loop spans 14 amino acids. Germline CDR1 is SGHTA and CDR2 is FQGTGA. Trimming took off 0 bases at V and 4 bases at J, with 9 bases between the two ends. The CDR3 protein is CASSLTSYGYGYTF. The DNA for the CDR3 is TGTGCCAGCAGCTTAACGTCCTACGGCTATGGCTACACCTTC.

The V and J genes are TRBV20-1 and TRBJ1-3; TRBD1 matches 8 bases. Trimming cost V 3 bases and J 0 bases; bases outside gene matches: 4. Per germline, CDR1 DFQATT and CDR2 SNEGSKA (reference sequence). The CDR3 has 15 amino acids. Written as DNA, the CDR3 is TGCAGTGCTAGTGGGACAGGACACTCTGGAAACACCATATATTTT. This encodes CSASGTGHSGNTIYF.

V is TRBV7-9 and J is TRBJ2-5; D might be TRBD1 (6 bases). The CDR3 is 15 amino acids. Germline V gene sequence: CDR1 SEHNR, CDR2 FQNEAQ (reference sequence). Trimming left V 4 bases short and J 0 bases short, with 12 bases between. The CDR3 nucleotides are TGTGCCAGCAGCTCCTGGGACACCCACCAAGAGACCCAGTACTTC. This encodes CASSSWDTHQETQYF.

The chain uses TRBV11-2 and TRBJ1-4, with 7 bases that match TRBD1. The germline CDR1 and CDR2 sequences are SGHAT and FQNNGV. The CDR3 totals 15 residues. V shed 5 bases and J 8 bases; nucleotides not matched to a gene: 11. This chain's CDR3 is CASSPQGGVEEKLFF. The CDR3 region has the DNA TGTGCCAGCAGCCCGCAGGGGGGCGTGGAGGAAAAACTGTTTTTT. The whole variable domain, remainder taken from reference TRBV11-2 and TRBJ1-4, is EAGVAQSPRYKIIEKRQSVAFWCNPISGHATLYWYQQILGQGPKLLIQFQNNGVVDDSQLPKDRFSAERLKGVDSTLKIQPAKLEDSAVYLCASSPQGGVEEKLFFGSGTQLSVL.

CDR3 sequence: CASSSQGAGELFF. As DNA, the CDR3 is TGCGCCAGCAGTTCGCAGGGCGCCGGGGAGCTGTTTTTT. The chain carries TRBV10-1 and TRBJ2-2; D is possibly TRBD1 (5 bases). The V gene lost 5 bases and the J gene lost 6 bases, with 10 bases spanning the gap. The CDR3 is made up of 13 amino acids. CDR1 and CDR2 from the germline V gene are WNHNN and SYGVQD (reference sequence).

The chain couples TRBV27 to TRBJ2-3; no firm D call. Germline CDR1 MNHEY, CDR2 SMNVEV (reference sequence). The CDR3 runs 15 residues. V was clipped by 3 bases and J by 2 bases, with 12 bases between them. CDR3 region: CASSFLRLPTDTQYF. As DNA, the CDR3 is TGTGCCAGCAGTTTTTTGAGGCTCCCCACAGATACGCAGTATTTT.

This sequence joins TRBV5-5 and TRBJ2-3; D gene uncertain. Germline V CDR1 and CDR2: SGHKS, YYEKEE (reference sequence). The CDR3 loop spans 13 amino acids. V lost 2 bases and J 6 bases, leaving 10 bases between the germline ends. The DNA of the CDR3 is TGTGCCAGCAGCTTTATTGAGTCCGATACGCAGTATTTT. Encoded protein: CASSFIESDTQYF.

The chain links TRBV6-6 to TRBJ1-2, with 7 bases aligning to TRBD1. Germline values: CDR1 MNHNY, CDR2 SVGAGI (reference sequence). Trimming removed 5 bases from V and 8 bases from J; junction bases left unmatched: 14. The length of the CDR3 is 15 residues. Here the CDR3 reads CASSKGSGQTGGYTF. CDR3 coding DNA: TGTGCCAGCAGTAAGGGATCGGGACAGACGGGAGGCTACACCTTC.

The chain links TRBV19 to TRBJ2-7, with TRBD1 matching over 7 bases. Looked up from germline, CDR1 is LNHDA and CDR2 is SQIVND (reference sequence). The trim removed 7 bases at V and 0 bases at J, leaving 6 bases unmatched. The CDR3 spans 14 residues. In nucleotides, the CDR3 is TGTGCCAGTAAAGGGACAGCGAGCTCCTACGAGCAGTACTTC. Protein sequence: CASKGTASSYEQYF.